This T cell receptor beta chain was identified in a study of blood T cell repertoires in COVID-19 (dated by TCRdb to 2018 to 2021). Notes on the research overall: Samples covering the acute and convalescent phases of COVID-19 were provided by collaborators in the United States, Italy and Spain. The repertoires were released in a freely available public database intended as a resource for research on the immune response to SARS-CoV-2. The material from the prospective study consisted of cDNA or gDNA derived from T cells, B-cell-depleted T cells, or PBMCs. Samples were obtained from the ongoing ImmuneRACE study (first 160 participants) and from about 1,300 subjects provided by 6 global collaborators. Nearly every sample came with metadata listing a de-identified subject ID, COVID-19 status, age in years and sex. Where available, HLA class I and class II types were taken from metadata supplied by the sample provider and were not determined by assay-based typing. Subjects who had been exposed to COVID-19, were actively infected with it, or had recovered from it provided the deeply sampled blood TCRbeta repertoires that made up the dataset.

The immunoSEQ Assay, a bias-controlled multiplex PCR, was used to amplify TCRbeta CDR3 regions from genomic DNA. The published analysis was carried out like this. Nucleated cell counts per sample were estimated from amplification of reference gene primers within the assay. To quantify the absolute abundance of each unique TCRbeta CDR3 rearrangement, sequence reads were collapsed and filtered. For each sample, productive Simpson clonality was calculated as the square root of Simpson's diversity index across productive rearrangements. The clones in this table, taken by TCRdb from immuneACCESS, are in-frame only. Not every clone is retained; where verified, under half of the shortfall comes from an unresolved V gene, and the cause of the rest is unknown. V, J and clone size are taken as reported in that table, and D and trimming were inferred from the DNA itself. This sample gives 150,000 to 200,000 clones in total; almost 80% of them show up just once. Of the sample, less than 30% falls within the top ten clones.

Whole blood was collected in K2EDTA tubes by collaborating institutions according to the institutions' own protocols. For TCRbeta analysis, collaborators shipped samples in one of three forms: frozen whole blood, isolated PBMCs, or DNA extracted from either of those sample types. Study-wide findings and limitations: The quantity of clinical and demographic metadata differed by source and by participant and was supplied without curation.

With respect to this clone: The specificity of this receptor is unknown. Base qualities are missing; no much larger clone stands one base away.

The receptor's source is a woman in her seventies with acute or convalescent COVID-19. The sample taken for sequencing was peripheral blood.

In nucleotides, the sequence is TGTGCCAGCAGCAAAGAACTGACAGGGGTTTCCTACAATGAGCAGTTCTTC. It encodes CASSKELTGVSYNEQFF. The chain joins TRBV21-1 to TRBJ2-1; TRBD1 reflects the table's D call only, with no check against the DNA. TRBV21-1 is given as a pseudogene. Counted from cysteine to phenylalanine, this CDR3 has 17 amino acids. This entry keeps only the CDR3 DNA: 51 bases, framed from base 1.